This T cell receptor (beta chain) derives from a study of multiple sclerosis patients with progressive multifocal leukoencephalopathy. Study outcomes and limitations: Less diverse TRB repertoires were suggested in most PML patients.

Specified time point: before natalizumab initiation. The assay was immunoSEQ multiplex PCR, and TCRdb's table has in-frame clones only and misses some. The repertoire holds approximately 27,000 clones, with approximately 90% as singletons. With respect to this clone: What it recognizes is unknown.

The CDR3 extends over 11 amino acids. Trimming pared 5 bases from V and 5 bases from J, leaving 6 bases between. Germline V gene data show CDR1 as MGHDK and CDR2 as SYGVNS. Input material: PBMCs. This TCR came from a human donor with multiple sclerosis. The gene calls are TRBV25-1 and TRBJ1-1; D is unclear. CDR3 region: CASSRPTEAFF. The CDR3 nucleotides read TGTGCCAGCAGTCGACCTACTGAAGCTTTCTTT.